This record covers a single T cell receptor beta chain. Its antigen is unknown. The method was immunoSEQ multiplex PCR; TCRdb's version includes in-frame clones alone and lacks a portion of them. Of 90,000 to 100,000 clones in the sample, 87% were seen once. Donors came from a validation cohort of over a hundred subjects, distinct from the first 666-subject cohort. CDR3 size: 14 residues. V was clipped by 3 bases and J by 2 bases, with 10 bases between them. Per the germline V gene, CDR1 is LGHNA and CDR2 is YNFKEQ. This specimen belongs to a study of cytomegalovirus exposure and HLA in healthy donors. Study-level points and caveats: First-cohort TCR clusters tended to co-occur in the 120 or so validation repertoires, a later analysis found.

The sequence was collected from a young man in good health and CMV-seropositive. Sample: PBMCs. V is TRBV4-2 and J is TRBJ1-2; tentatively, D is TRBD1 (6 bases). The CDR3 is CASSHETGNYGYTF. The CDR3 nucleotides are TGTGCCAGCAGCCACGAAACAGGGAACTATGGCTACACCTTC.